This T cell receptor beta chain is drawn from a study of regulatory T cells in long-lasting Graves disease. Study-level findings and limits: Clonotypes that were public and shared totalled roughly 3,000 in persistent patients versus roughly 1,000 in new patients.

This clonotype turned up a few times. Its antigen remains unidentified. Arm-PCR of CDR3 regions and iRepertoire HTBI primers were the basis on which TCR beta libraries were built. TCRdb passed the multiplex PCR reads through MiXCR, listing each CDR3 protein once. This sample has 310,000 or so distinct CDR3 sequences; around a fifth occur once, and the top ten carry about 29%. After removal of 4 bases from V and 4 bases from J, the junction contained 25 bases not matched to a gene. The germline V gene has CDR1 SGHNT and CDR2 YYREEE (reference sequence). The CDR3 has 21 amino acids. Noted time point: persistent/refractory GD, antithyroid drugs over 5 years with positive TRAb. The TCR library used RNA extracted from PBMCs.

Material: peripheral blood mononuclear cells (PBMCs), obtained when the disease was refractory, from a patient treated with antithyroid drugs. The chain joins TRBV5-4 to TRBJ2-3, with 9 bases matching TRBD1. The receptor comes from a female donor with Graves disease. The CDR3 spells CASSPSRGQGPPFRSADTQYF. The CDR3 nucleotides read TGTGCCAGCAGCCCTTCAAGGGGACAGGGACCGCCGTTTAGATCGGCAGATACGCAGTATTTT.